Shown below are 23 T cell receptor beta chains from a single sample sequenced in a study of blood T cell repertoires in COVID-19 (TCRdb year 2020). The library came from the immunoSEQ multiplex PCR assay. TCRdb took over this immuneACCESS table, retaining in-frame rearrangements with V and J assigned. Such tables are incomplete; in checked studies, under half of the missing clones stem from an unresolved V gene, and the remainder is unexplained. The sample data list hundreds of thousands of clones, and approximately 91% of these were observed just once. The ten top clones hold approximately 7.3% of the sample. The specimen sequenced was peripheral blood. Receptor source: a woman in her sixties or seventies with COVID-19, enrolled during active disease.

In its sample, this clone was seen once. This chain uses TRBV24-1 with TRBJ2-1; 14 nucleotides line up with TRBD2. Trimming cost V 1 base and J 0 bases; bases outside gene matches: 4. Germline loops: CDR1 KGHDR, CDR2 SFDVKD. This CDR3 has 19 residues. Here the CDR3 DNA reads TGTGCCACCAGTGATTTCGGGACTAGCGGGGGCCCCTCCTACAATGAGCAGTTCTTC. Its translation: CATSDFGTSGGPSYNEQFF.

The CDR3 spells CASSPEGKQPQHF. CDR3 sequence (DNA): TGTGCCAGCAGCCCGGAGGGAAAGCAGCCCCAGCATTTT. V is TRBV11-2 and J is TRBJ1-5; no firm D call. Germline V CDR1 and CDR2: SGHAT, FQNNGV. V lost 5 bases and J 7 bases, leaving 12 bases between the germline ends. The CDR3 spans 13 residues.

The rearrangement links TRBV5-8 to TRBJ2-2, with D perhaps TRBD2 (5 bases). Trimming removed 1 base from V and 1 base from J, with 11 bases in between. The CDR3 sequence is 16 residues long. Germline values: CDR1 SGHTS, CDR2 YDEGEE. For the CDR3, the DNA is TGTGCCAGCAGCTTGTATCCAGCGGTGAACACCGGGGAGCTGTTTTTT. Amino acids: CASSLYPAVNTGELFF. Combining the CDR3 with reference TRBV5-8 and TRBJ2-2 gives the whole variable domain EAGVTQSPTHLIKTRGQQATLRCSPISGHTSVYWYQQALGLGLQFLLWYDEGEERNRGNFPPRFSGRQFPNYSSELNVNALELEDSALYLCASSLYPAVNTGELFFGEGSRLTVL.

The CDR3 bases are TGTGCCAGCAGCCAAACAGCGGGGACAAATGAGGAGACCCAGTACTTC. Translating it yields CASSQTAGTNEETQYF. The J gene is TRBJ2-5, the V gene TRBV14, with D tentatively TRBD2 (7 bases). The CDR3 consists of 16 residues. Germline lookup yields CDR1 SGHDN and CDR2 FVKESK. V lost 2 bases, J lost 5 bases, and 18 bases lay in between.

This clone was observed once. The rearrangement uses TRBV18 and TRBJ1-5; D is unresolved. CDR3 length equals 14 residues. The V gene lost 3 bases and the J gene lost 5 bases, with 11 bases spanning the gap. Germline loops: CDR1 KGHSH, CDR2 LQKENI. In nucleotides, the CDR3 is TGTGCCAGCTCACCTCCTACCGGGGATCAGCCCCAGCATTTT. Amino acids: CASSPPTGDQPQHF. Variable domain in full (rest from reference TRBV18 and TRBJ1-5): NAGVMQNPRHLVRRRGQEARLRCSPMKGHSHVYWYRQLPEEGLKFMVYLQKENIIDESGMPKERFSAEFPKEGPSILRIQQVVRGDSAAYFCASSPPTGDQPQHFGDGTRLSIL.

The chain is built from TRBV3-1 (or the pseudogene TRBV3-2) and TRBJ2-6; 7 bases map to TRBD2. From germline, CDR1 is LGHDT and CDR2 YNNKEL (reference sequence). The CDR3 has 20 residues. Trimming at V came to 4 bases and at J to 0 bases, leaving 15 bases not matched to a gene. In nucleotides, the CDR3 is TGTGCCAGCAGCCCTTTACCCGGGAGGTTCGGGCACTCTGGGGCCAACGTCCTGACTTTC. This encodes CASSPLPGRFGHSGANVLTF.

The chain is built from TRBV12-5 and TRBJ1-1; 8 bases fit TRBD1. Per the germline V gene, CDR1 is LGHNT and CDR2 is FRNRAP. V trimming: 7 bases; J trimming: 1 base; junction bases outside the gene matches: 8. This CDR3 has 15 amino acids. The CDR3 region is CASVRGQVGNTEAFF. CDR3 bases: TGTGCTAGTGTCCGGGGACAGGTGGGGAACACTGAAGCTTTCTTT.

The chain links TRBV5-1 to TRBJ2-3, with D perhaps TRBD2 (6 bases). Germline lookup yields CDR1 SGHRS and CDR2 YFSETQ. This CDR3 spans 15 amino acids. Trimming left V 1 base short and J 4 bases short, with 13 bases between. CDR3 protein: CASSLSEGLADTQYF. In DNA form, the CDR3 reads TGCGCCAGCAGCTTGTCGGAGGGGTTGGCAGATACGCAGTATTTT.

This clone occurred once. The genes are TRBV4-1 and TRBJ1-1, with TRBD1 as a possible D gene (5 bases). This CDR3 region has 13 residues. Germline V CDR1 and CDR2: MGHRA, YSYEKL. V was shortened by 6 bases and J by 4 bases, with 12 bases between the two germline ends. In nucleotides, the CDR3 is TGCGCCAGCAGTCTGGAGGGGCGCACTGAAGCTTTCTTT. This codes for CASSLEGRTEAFF.

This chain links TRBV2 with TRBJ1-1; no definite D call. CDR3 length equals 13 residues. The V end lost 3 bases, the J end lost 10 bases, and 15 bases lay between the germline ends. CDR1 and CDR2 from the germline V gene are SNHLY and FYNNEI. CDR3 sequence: CASSDNPWEGAFF. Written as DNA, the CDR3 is TGTGCCAGCAGTGATAATCCGTGGGAGGGAGCTTTCTTT.

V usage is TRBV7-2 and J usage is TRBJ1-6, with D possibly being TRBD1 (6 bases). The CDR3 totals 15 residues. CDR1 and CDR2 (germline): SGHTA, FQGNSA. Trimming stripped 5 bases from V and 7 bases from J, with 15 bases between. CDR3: CASSTTTGWNSPLHF. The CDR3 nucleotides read TGTGCCAGCAGCACGACGACAGGTTGGAATTCACCCCTCCACTTT. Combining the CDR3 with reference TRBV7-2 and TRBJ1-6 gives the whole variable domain GAGVSQSPSNKVTEKGKDVELRCDPISGHTALYWYRQSLGQGLEFLIYFQGNSAPDKSGLPSDRFSAERTGGSVSTLTIQRTQQEDSAVYLCASSTTTGWNSPLHFGNGTRLTVT.

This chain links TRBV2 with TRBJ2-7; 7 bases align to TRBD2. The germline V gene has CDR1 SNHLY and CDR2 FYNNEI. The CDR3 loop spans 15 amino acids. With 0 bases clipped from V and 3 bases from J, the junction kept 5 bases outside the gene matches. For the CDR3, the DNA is TGTGCCAGCAGTGAAGCCCCCGGGACTATCTACGAGCAGTACTTC. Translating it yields CASSEAPGTIYEQYF.

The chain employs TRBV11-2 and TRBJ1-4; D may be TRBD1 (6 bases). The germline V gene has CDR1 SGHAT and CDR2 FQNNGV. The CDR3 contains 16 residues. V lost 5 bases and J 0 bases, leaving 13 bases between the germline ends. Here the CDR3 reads CASSPRTVSTNEKLFF. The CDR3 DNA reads TGTGCCAGCAGCCCCCGGACAGTTTCAACTAATGAAAAACTGTTTTTT. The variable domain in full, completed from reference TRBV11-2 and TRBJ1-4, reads EAGVAQSPRYKIIEKRQSVAFWCNPISGHATLYWYQQILGQGPKLLIQFQNNGVVDDSQLPKDRFSAERLKGVDSTLKIQPAKLEDSAVYLCASSPRTVSTNEKLFFGSGTQLSVL.

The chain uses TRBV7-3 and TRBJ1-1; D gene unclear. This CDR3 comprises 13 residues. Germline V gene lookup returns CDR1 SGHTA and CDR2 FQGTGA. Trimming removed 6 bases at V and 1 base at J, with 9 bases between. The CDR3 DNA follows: TGTGCCAGCAGTACCACTCCGAACACTGAAGCTTTCTTT. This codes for CASSTTPNTEAFF. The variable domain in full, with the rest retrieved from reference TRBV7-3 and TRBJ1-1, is GAGVSQTPSNKVTEKGKYVELRCDPISGHTALYWYRQSLGQGPEFLIYFQGTGAADDSGLPNDRFFAVRPEGSVSTLKIQRTERGDSAVYLCASSTTPNTEAFFGQGTRLTVV.

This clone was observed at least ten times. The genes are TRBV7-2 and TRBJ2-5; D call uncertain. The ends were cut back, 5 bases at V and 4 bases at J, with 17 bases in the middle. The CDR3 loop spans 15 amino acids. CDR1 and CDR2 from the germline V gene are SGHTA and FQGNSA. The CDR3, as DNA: TGTGCCAGCAGCCCAGGTCCCCAAGGCACAGAGACCCAGTACTTC. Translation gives CASSPGPQGTETQYF.

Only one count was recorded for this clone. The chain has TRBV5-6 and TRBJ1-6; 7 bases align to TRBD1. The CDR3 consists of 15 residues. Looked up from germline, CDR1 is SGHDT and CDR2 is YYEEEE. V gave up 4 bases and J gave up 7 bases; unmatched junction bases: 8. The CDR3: CASSRARGINSPLHF. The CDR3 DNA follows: TGTGCCAGCAGCCGCGCCAGGGGGATCAATTCACCCCTCCACTTT.

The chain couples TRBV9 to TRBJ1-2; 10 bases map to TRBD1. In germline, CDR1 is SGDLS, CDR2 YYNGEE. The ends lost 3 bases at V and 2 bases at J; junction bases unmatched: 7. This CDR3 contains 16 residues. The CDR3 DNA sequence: TGTGCCAGCAGCGGGCCGACAGGGGGCGAAAACTATGGCTACACCTTC. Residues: CASSGPTGGENYGYTF.

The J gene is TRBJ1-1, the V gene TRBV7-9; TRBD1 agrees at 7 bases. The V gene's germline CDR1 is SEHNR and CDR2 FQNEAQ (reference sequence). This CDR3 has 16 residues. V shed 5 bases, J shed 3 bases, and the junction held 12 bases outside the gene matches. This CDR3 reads CASSLRQGGVDTEAFF. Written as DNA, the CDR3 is TGTGCCAGCAGCCTGAGACAGGGTGGGGTGGACACTGAAGCTTTCTTT.

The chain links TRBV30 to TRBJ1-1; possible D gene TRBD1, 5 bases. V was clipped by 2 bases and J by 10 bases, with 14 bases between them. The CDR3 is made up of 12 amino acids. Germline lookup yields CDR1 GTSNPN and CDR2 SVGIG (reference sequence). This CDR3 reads CAWSQGGAGAFF. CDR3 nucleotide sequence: TGTGCCTGGAGTCAGGGAGGAGCTGGAGCTTTCTTT.

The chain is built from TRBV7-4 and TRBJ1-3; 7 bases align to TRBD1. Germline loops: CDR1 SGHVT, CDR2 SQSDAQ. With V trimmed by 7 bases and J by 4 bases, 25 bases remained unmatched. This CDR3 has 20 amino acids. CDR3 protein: CASIPNRCRRGRLRGNTIYF. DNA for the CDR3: TGTGCCAGCATTCCGAACAGGTGTCGGAGGGGGCGTCTGAGGGGAAACACCATATATTTT.

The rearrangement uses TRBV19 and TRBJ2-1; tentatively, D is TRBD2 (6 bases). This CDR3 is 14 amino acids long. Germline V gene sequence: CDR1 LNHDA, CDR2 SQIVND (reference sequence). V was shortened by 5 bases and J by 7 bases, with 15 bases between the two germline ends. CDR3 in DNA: TGTGCCAGTAGTCTCGGGGCGGGGCTGAATGAGCAGTTCTTC. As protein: CASSLGAGLNEQFF.

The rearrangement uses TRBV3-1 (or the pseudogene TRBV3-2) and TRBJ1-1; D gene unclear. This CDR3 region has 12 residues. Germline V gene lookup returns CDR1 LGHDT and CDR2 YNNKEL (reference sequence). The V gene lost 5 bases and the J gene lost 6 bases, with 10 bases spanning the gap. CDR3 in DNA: TGTGCCAGCAGCAGAACCGGGGCTGAAGCTTTCTTT. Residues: CASSRTGAEAFF.

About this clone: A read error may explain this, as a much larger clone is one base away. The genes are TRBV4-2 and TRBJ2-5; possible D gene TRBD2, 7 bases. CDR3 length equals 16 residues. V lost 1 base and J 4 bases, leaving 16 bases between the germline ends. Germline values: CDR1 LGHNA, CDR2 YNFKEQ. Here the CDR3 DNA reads TGTGCCAGCAGCCAAGTGGGGGCGGGGGCCCGAGAGACCCAGTACTTC. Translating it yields CASSQVGAGARETQYF.